Listed below are T cell receptor beta chains from one sample, sequenced in a study of cytomegalovirus exposure and HLA in healthy donors. Assay: immunoSEQ multiplex PCR; the TCRdb copy retains only in-frame clones and omits some. The top ten hold 2% to 3% of the sample, which has 100,000 to 130,000 clones, 65% to 85% seen once. Sequenced input: PBMCs. The receptors originated from a man aged 18 to 30 in good health and CMV-seronegative. Each CDR3 is given without its conserved first and last residue. Each record gives: V gene, J gene, D gene, CDR3 protein. The D gene is left open where the match is weak.

TRBV11-3	TRBJ2-2	TRBD1	ASSSTGSGELF
TRBV18	TRBJ1-4	.	ASSPQGVEKLF
TRBV6-6	TRBJ1-3	.	ASMLHQADTIY
TRBV9	TRBJ1-6	.	ASSYTGVLNSPLH
TRBV7-8	TRBJ1-6	TRBD1	ASSDRGNSPLH
TRBV6-4	TRBJ2-1	TRBD2	ASSRTSGPPYNEQF
TRBV7-2	TRBJ1-3	TRBD1	ASSPSRQGAWNTIY
TRBV29-1	TRBJ2-7	.	SVERAGQGRY
TRBV7-9	TRBJ2-5	.	ASSFLGLQETQY
TRBV7-3	TRBJ2-2	TRBD2	ASSLRGLTGLAENTGELF
TRBV4-2	TRBJ2-5	TRBD2	ASSHQLAGEETQY
TRBV4-3	TRBJ2-2	TRBD2	ASSQDDGTSGAANTGELF
TRBV4-2	TRBJ2-2	TRBD2	ASSRPGGAGGSTGELF
TRBV2	TRBJ1-6	TRBD1	ASSEYRGMDNSPLH
TRBV7-2	TRBJ1-6	TRBD1	ASSSGQGPNSPLH
TRBV5-1	TRBJ1-1	.	ASSSAGTEAF
TRBV7-6	TRBJ2-5	.	ASSLVGPPGETQY
TRBV5-4	TRBJ1-6	.	ASSLGRELSPLH
TRBV4-3	TRBJ1-1	.	ASSQEIRGTEAF
TRBV25-1	TRBJ1-1	.	ASSAGTSGTEAF
TRBV14	TRBJ2-7	.	ASSPLGGDPYEQY
TRBV18	TRBJ1-5	.	ASSSPRDNQPQH
TRBV7-2	TRBJ1-3	.	ASSLGSSGNTIY
TRBV11-2	TRBJ1-5	TRBD1	ASSLGQGANGGRQPQH
TRBV6-6	TRBJ1-2	.	ASRPTGNYGYT
TRBV9	TRBJ2-7	.	ASSYGVLGPYEQY
TRBV11-3	TRBJ2-7	.	ASSLDVASQYEQY
TRBV28	TRBJ1-5	.	ASSLRSDGGQPQH
TRBV4-3	TRBJ2-2	TRBD2	ASSQAPGTSAPGELF
TRBV19	TRBJ2-7	TRBD1	ASSIVGTGDYEQY
TRBV27	TRBJ2-1	TRBD1	ASSRDSSYNEQF